The 13 T cell receptor beta chains below were found in one sample sequenced in a study of spatial heterogeneity in lung cancer. General study findings and limits: Intratumoral expanded alpha and beta TCR counts were found to track tumor mutation counts.

Which antigens these TCRs recognize remains unknown. Specified time point: sample taken at primary tumor resection. One entry per CDR3 protein results from TCRdb running MiXCR on the 5' RACE reads. The sample lists several thousand distinct CDR3 sequences, under 5% occurring once. The source was lung tumor tissue, collected at surgery. The source is a male donor with early-stage non-small cell lung cancer.

As to this clonotype: This beta chain slipped into a library made for alpha chains as a stray read, so its size is not meaningful. The chain joins TRBV10-3 to TRBJ1-4, with a possible D match to TRBD1 (6 bases). Trimming removed 8 bases at V and 5 bases at J, with 12 bases between. The CDR3 has 13 residues. Germline CDR1 reads ENHRY; CDR2 reads SYGVKD. DNA of the CDR3: TGTGCCATCGGGGAAGGGGGAAATGAAAAACTGTTTTTT. Protein sequence: CAIGEGGNEKLFF.

This clonotype was seen many times. The library was built for alpha chains, so this beta chain is an off-target read and its size means little. This chain links TRBV10-3 with TRBJ1-6, with no clear D. Trimming removed 0 bases from V and 9 bases from J, with 12 bases in between. The CDR3 spans 15 residues. Germline loops: CDR1 ENHRY, CDR2 SYGVKD. The CDR3 spells CAISESVGMVSPLHF. The CDR3, as DNA: TGTGCCATCAGTGAGTCGGTAGGGATGGTTTCACCCCTCCACTTT.

This clonotype was found many times. This beta chain was picked up by a library intended for alpha chains and is off target, so its count carries little meaning. This chain connects TRBV20-1 to TRBJ1-6; 8 bases align to TRBD1. With V trimmed by 1 base and J by 9 bases, 2 bases remained unmatched. Germline V gives CDR1 DFQATT, CDR2 SNEGSKA (reference sequence). This CDR3 is 13 amino acids long. The CDR3 bases are TGCAGTGCTAGAGGACAGGGGAGTTCACCCCTCCACTTT. Translated, it gives CSARGQGSSPLHF.

Relative to its sample, this clonotype is medium-sized. Little can be read into the size of this beta chain, an off-target read in a library designed for alpha chains. CDR3 DNA sequence: TGTGCCACCAGCAGAGATCCCAGGAACTATGGCTACACCTTC. Its protein product is CATSRDPRNYGYTF. The chain combines TRBV15 with TRBJ1-2; D not resolved. CDR3 length: 14 amino acids. Germline V gene lookup returns CDR1 LNHNV and CDR2 YYDKDF (reference sequence). Trimming pared 0 bases from V and 2 bases from J, leaving 7 bases between.

This clonotype occurred many times. This beta chain turned up in a library designed for alpha chains; as an off-target read, its abundance says little. The chain has TRBV20-1 and TRBJ2-5, with 7 bases fitting TRBD2. Germline CDR1 DFQATT, CDR2 SNEGSKA (reference sequence). J was trimmed by 1 base and V by 3 bases; bases with no gene match: 5. CDR3 size: 14 residues. The CDR3 loop is CSASEGLVQETQYF. The DNA of the CDR3 is TGCAGTGCTAGTGAAGGACTAGTCCAAGAGACCCAGTACTTC.

This clonotype was observed at least ten times. Because this beta chain is a stray read in a library intended to capture alpha chains, its abundance should not be given much weight. The V and J genes are TRBV6-1 and TRBJ1-1; D unresolved. Germline-derived CDR1 and CDR2 are MNHNS and SASEGT. V lost 2 bases and J lost 11, with 15 bases in between. The CDR3 has 13 residues. In DNA, the CDR3 is TGTGCCAGCAGTGAACGGCCGACCGATGATGCTTTCTTT. This codes for CASSERPTDDAFF.

This clonotype was observed at least ten times. This beta chain slipped into a library made for alpha chains as a stray read, so its size is not meaningful. The chain has TRBV7-9 and TRBJ2-5, with D uncertain. The CDR3 is 11 residues long. The germline gives CDR1 SEHNR, CDR2 FQNEAQ (reference sequence). V lost 1 base, J lost 8 bases, and 5 bases lay in between. CDR3 DNA: TGTGCCAGCAGCTTAGTCGATACCCAGTACTTC. Encoded protein: CASSLVDTQYF.

This clonotype was counted ten times or more. Because the library targeted alpha chains, this beta chain is an off-target read whose size means little. The chain employs TRBV7-3 and TRBJ2-3; 7 positions match TRBD2. The CDR3 has 15 residues. Germline CDR1 and CDR2: SGHTA and FQGTGA. The V segment lost 5 bases and the J segment 6 bases; nucleotides outside the gene matches: 11. The CDR3 DNA follows: TGTGCCAGCAGCCTAGGAGGACTAGATTTGGATACGCAGTATTTT. Translated: CASSLGGLDLDTQYF.

This clonotype showed up many times. Being off target in a library aimed at alpha chains, this beta chain has a size of little meaning. J is TRBJ1-4 and V is TRBV18; D not certain. V was cut by 8 bases and J by 8 bases, with 15 bases left in between. CDR3 length: 13 residues. The germline V gene encodes CDR1 KGHSH and CDR2 LQKENI. The CDR3 protein is CASGRDQVEKLFF. Written as DNA, the CDR3 is TGTGCCAGCGGTCGGGATCAGGTGGAAAAACTGTTTTTT.

By proportion, this clonotype is medium-sized. This beta chain appears as a stray read in a library generated for alpha chains; its size is not informative. The chain joins TRBV6-5 to TRBJ1-5, with 7 bases lining up with TRBD1. The V segment lost 4 bases and the J segment 2 bases; nucleotides outside the gene matches: 5. The CDR3 extends over 15 amino acids. Germline values: CDR1 MNHEY, CDR2 SVGAGI. Here the CDR3 DNA reads TGTGCCAGCAGTTCAGCCGGGACAGGCAATCAGCCCCAGCATTTT. The encoded protein is CASSSAGTGNQPQHF.

Judged by abundance, this clonotype is medium-sized (0.01 to 0.1%). A library prepared for alpha chains yielded this beta chain as an off-target read; its size is of little meaning. The chain joins TRBV19 to TRBJ1-1, with 12 bases aligning to TRBD1. The V gene end was trimmed by 2 bases and the J gene end by 0 bases; junction bases not matched to a gene: 10. This CDR3 has 19 residues. The V gene's germline CDR1 is LNHDA and CDR2 SQIVND (reference sequence). CDR3 nucleotide sequence: TGTGCCAGTAGTATAAGGGGGACAGGGGGCAGAGGCATGAACACTGAAGCTTTCTTT. This codes for CASSIRGTGGRGMNTEAFF.

In this sample, this clonotype is medium-sized. For a library built for alpha chains, this beta chain is a stray read; little rests on its size. The V gene is TRBV20-1, the J gene TRBJ1-6; 9 nucleotides agree with TRBD1. Trimming cost V 0 bases and J 9 bases; bases outside gene matches: 6. The CDR3 is made up of 15 amino acids. Germline V gene lookup returns CDR1 DFQATT and CDR2 SNEGSKA (reference sequence). The CDR3 sequence: CSARDTGGMGSPLHF. CDR3 coding DNA: TGCAGTGCTAGAGACACAGGGGGCATGGGTTCACCCCTCCACTTT.

A word on this clonotype: The library was prepared for alpha chains; this beta chain is a stray read, so its frequency means little. This chain links TRBV12-5 with TRBJ2-3, with D unresolved. The length of the CDR3 is 15 residues. Germline CDR1 is LGHNT and CDR2 is FRNRAP. The V gene lost 1 base and the J gene lost 5 bases, with 13 bases spanning the gap. CDR3 in amino acids: CASGLGLGGEDTQYF. CDR3 DNA sequence: TGTGCTAGTGGTTTGGGTCTGGGCGGAGAAGATACGCAGTATTTT.